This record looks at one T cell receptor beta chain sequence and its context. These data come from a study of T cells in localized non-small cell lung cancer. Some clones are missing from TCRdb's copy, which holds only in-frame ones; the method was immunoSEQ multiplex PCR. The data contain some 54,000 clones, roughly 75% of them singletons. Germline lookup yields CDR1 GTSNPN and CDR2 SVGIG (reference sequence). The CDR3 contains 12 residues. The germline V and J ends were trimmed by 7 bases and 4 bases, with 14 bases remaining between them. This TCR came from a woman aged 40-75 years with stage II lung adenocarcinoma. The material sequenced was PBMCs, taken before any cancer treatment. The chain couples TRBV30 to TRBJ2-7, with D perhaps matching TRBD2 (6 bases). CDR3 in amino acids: CAFLGGSYEQYF. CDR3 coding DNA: TGTGCCTTTCTGGGGGGAAGTTACGAGCAGTACTTC.